This TCR beta chain is drawn from a study of cytomegalovirus exposure and HLA in healthy donors. Study context: Prior work identified 117 million unique TCR beta sequences in 150 million to 200 million T cells. An early data release held 75 million to 100 million unique TCRs from HLA-typed donors.

Broader study findings: TCR beta sequences numbering around 15,000 were associated with HLA alleles at 0.05 false discovery rate in a later analysis. It was reported that TCR beta sequences correctly inferred the HLA-A and HLA-B alleles for most subjects.

As regards this clone: Antigen: not known.

Germline CDR1 SGHRS, CDR2 YFSETQ. The V and J ends lost 5 bases and 2 bases, in that order; junction bases with no gene match: 3. This CDR3 is built from 14 residues. The study ran its PCR with 60 Vbeta and 13 Jbeta primers. Assay used: immunoSEQ multiplex PCR; TCRdb lists only in-frame clones, some missing. The ten top clones account for about 10%, within a sample of tens of thousands of clones. The source material was PBMCs. The V gene is TRBV5-1, the J gene TRBJ2-3; 9 bases are shared with TRBD1. The source of this sequence is a woman aged 50 to 60 in good health and CMV-seropositive. The CDR3 here is CASRRTGATDTQYF. CDR3 DNA: TGCGCCAGCAGGAGGACAGGGGCCACAGATACGCAGTATTTT.